Listed below are T cell receptor beta chains from one sample, sequenced in a study of ipilimumab plus nivolumab after autologous stem cell transplantation. The protocol was immunoSEQ multiplex PCR, while the TCRdb copy is restricted to in-frame clones and leaves out a portion. This table holds 20,000 to 25,000 clones, 70% to 80% found once. The material sequenced was PBMCs, taken in a trial of ipilimumab plus nivolumab as post-transplant consolidation. The receptors come from a male donor with diffuse large B-cell lymphoma. Both conserved end residues are trimmed from each CDR3.

v_gene | CDR3aa
TRBV11-1 | ASTPRAGVVQTQY
TRBV5-1 | ASSPEDPGTGELF
TRBV6-5 | ASSPETVGELF
TRBV7-9 | ASSPAGGLPTDTQY
TRBV25-1 | ASSVGEDTQY
TRBV30 | AWSTRTGSYEQY
TRBV30 | AWSKGELVTNEQF
TRBV7-3 | ASSLISGGPYTGELF
TRBV6-1 | ASSEVDTLGEQY
TRBV30 | AWKPGGPAVETQY
TRBV30 | AWSVEGNTGELF
TRBV11-2 | ASSGPGGREFYEQY
TRBV7-7 | ASSEGLAAYNEQF
TRBV5-6 | ASSLSTSGVLSYEQY
TRBV19 | ASSDRLGGAV
TRBV7-9 | ASSLPTREKLF
TRBV5-1 | ASSFGLPSGTYEQY
TRBV29-1 | SVVGSGWGETQY
TRBV6-6 | ASSWDSNQPQH
TRBV15 | ATSTDFLSYEQY
TRBV4-1 | ASSPSGSAYNEQF
TRBV14 | ASSQQLSREQY
TRBV18 | ASSLLAVSSYNEQF
TRBV9 | ASSLRAGRNTEAF
TRBV5-1 | ASTSGGAGEKLF
TRBV29-1 | SVAVRGWDGYT
TRBV6-1 | AVIPPGNTIY
TRBV29-1 | SVTKGQGNTEAF
TRBV20-1 | NARSEIEAF
TRBV6-6 | ASKSSIANQPQH
TRBV7-9 | ASSFGQGWTEAF
TRBV27 | ASTPGGGGTEAF
TRBV19 | ASSRTGALDEQY
TRBV11-3 | ASIKRGSSYNEQF
TRBV30 | AYILAGGTDTQY
TRBV5-5 | ASSWGRDSQRGRF
TRBV5-1 | ASSLAGQVYNEQF